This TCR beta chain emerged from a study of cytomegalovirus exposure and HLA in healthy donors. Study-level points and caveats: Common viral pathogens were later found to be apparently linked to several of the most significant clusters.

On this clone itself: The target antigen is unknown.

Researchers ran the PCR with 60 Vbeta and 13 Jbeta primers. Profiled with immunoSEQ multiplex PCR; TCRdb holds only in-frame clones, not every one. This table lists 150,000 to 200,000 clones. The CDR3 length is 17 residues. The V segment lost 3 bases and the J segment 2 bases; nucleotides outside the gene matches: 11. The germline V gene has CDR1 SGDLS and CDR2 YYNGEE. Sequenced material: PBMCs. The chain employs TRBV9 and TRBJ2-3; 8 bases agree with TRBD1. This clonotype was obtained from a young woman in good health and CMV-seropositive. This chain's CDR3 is CASSAGQGRSYTDTQYF. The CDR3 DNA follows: TGTGCCAGCAGCGCAGGACAGGGTCGGTCCTACACAGATACGCAGTATTTT.